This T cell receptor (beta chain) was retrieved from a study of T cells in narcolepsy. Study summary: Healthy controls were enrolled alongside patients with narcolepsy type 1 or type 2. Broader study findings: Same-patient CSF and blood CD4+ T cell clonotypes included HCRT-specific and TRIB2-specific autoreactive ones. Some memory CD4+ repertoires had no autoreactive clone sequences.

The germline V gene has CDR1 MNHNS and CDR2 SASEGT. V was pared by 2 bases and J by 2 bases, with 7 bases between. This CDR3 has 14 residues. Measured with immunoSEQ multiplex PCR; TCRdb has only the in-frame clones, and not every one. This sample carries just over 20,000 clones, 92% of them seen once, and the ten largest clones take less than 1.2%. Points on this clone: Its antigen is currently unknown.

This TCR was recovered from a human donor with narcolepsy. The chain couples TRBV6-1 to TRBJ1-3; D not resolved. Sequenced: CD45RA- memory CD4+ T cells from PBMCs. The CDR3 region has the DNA TGTGCCAGCAGTGAAATGGGAACTGGAAACACCATATATTTT. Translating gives CASSEMGTGNTIYF.